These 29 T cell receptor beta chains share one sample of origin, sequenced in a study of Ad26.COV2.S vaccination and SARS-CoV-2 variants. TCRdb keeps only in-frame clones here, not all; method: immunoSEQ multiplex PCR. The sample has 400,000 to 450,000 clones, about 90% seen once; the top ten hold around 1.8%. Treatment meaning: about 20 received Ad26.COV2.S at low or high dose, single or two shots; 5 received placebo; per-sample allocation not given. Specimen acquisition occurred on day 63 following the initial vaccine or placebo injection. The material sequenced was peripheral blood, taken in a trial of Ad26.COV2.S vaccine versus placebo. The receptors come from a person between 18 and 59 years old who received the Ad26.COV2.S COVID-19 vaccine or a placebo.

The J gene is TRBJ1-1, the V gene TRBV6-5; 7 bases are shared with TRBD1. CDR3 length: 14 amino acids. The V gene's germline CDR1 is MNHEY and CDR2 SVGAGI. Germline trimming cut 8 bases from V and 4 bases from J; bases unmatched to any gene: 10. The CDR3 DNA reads TGTGCCAGCGCATTCAGGGGGGAAGGCACTGAAGCTTTCTTT. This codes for CASAFRGEGTEAFF.

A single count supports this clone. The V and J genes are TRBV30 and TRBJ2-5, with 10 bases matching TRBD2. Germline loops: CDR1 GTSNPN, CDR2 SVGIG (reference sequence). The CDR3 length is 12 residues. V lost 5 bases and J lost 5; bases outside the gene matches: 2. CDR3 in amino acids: CAWEAGGETQYF. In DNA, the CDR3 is TGTGCCTGGGAAGCGGGGGGGGAGACCCAGTACTTC.

The CDR3 region has the DNA TGTGCCAGCGTGTCGCCGGGGTCCGAAGAGACCCAGTACTTC. Encoded protein: CASVSPGSEETQYF. V and J are TRBV6-5 and TRBJ2-5; a weak D match, TRBD2 (5 bases). Germline-derived CDR1 and CDR2 are MNHEY and SVGAGI. The CDR3 is made up of 14 amino acids. The germline V and J ends were trimmed by 8 bases and 3 bases, with 16 bases remaining between them.

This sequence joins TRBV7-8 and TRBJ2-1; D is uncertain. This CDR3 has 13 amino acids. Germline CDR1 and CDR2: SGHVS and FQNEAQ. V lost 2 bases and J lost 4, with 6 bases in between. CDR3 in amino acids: CASSLYQYNEQFF. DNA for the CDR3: TGTGCCAGCAGCTTATACCAGTACAATGAGCAGTTCTTC.

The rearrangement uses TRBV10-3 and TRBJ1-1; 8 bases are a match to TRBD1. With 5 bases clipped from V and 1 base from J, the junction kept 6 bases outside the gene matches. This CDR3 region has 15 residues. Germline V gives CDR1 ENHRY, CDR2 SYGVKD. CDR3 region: CAISNDRGGNTEAFF. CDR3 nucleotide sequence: TGTGCCATCAGTAATGACAGGGGCGGGAACACTGAAGCTTTCTTT.

The CDR3 protein is CASSLDSKGQTQYF. The CDR3 bases are TGCGCCAGCAGCTTGGATTCCAAGGGGCAGACCCAGTACTTC. This sequence joins TRBV5-1 and TRBJ2-5; possible D gene TRBD1, 5 bases. Trimming shortened V by 0 bases and J by 6 bases, and 12 bases separated the two germline ends. Germline CDR1 and CDR2: SGHRS and YFSETQ. The CDR3 has 14 residues.

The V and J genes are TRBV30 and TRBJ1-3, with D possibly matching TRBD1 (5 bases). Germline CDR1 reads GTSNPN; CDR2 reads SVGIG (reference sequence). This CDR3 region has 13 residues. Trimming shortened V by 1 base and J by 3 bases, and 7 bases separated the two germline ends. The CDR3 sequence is CAWSAGHGNTIYF. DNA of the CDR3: TGTGCCTGGAGTGCGGGGCATGGAAACACCATATATTTT.

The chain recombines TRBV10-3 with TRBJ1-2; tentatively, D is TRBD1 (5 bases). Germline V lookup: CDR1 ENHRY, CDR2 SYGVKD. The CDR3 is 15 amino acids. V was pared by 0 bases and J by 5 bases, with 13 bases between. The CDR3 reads CAISESGTGGYGYTF. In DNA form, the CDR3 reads TGTGCCATCAGTGAGTCTGGAACAGGTGGATATGGCTACACCTTC.

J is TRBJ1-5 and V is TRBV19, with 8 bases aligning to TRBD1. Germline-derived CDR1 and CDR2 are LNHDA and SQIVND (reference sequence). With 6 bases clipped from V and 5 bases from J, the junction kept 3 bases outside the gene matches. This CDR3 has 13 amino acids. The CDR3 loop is CASSQGADQPQHF. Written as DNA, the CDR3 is TGTGCCAGTAGCCAGGGGGCGGATCAGCCCCAGCATTTT.

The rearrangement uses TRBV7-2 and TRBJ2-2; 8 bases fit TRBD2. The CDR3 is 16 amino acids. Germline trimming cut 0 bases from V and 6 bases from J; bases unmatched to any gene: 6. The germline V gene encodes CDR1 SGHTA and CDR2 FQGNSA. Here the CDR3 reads CASSLAGGVSAGELFF. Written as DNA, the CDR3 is TGTGCCAGCAGCTTAGCCGGGGGGGTTAGCGCCGGGGAGCTGTTTTTT.

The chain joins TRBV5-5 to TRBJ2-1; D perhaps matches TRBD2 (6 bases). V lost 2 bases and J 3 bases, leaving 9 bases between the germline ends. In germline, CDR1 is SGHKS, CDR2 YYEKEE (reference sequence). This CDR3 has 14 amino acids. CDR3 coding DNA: TGTGCCAGCAGCTTCGGGGGAGTCTACAATGAGCAGTTCTTC. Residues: CASSFGGVYNEQFF.

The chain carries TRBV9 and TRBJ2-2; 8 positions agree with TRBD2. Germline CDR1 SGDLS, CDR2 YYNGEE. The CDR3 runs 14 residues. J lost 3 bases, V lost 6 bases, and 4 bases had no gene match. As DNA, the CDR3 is TGTGCCAGCACCCTCGGGAGGGACACCGGGGAGCTGTTTTTT. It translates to CASTLGRDTGELFF.

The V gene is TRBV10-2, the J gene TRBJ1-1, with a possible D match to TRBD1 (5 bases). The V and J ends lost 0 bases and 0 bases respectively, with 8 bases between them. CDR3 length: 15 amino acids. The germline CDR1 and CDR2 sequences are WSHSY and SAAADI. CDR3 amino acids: CASSESRGVNTEAFF. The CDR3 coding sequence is TGCGCCAGCAGTGAGTCGAGAGGGGTGAACACTGAAGCTTTCTTT.

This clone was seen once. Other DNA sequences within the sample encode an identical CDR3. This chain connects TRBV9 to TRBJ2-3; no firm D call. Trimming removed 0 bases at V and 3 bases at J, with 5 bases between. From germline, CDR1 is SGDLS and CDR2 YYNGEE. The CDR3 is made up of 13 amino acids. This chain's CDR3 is CASSVAPTDTQYF. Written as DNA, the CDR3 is TGTGCCAGCAGCGTAGCCCCTACAGATACGCAGTATTTT.

For the CDR3, the DNA is TGTGCCAGCAGCTTAGCGCCCGAGGGGGTGGGGTTCTTC. Translation gives CASSLAPEGVGFF. The chain links TRBV7-2 to TRBJ2-1, with D possibly being TRBD1 (6 bases). V was shortened by 0 bases and J by 15 bases, with 15 bases between the two germline ends. The V gene's germline CDR1 is SGHTA and CDR2 FQGNSA. This CDR3 has 13 amino acids. Looking up the rest from reference TRBV7-2 and TRBJ2-1 gives the full variable domain: GAGVSQSPSNKVTEKGKDVELRCDPISGHTALYWYRQSLGQGLEFLIYFQGNSAPDKSGLPSDRFSAERTGGSVSTLTIQRTQQEDSAVYLCASSLAPEGVGFFGPGTRLTVL.

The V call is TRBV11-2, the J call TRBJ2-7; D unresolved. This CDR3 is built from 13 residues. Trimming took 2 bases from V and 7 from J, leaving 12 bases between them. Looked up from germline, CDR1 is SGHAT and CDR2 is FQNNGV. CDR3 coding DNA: TGTGCCAGCAGCTTATCGTCCCCCTCGGAGCAGTACTTC. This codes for CASSLSSPSEQYF.

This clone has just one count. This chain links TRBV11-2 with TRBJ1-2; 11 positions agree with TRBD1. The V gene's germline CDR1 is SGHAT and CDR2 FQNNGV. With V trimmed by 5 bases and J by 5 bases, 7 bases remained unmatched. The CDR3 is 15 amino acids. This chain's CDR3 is CASSPRGTGGYGYTF. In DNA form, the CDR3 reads TGTGCCAGCAGCCCCCGGGGGACAGGGGGATATGGCTACACCTTC. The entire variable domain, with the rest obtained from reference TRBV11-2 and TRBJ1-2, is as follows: EAGVAQSPRYKIIEKRQSVAFWCNPISGHATLYWYQQILGQGPKLLIQFQNNGVVDDSQLPKDRFSAERLKGVDSTLKIQPAKLEDSAVYLCASSPRGTGGYGYTFGSGTRLTVV.

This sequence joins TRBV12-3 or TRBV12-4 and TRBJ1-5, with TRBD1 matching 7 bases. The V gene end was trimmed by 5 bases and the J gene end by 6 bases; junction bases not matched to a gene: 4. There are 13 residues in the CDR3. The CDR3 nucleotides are TGTGCCAGCAGTCAGGGGGGAAGTCAGCCCCAGCATTTT. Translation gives CASSQGGSQPQHF.

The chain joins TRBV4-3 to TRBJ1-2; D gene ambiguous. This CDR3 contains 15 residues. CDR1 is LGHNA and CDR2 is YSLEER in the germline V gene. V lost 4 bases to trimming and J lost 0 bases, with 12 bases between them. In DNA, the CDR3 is TGCGCCAGCAGCCCCCCTGACGGAGCTAACTATGGCTACACCTTC. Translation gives CASSPPDGANYGYTF.

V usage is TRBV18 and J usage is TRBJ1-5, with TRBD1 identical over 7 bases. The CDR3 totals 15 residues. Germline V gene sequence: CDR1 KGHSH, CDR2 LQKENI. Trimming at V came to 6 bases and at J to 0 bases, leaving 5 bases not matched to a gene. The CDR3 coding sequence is TGTGCCAGCTCCCCGACAGGGATTAGCAATCAGCCCCAGCATTTT. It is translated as CASSPTGISNQPQHF. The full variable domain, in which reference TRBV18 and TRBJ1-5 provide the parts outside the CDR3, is NAGVMQNPRHLVRRRGQEARLRCSPMKGHSHVYWYRQLPEEGLKFMVYLQKENIIDESGMPKERFSAEFPKEGPSILRIQQVVRGDSAAYFCASSPTGISNQPQHFGDGTRLSIL.

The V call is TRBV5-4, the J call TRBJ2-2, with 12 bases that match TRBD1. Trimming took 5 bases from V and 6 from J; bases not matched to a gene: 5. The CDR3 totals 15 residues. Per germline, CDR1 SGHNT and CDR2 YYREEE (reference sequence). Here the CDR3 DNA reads TGTGCCAGCAGAAAAGGGACAGGGGGCTCCGGGGAGCTGTTTTTT. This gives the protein CASRKGTGGSGELFF.

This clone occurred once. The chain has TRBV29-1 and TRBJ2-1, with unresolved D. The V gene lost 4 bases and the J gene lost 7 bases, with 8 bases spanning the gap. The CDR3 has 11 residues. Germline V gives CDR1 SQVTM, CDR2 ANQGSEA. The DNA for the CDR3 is TGCAGCGTTGTTAAAGGGAATGAGCAGTTCTTC. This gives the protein CSVVKGNEQFF.

CDR3 in amino acids: CAWREIKGDTEAFF. The CDR3 nucleotides are TGTGCCTGGAGAGAAATAAAAGGAGACACTGAAGCTTTCTTT. This chain uses TRBV30 with TRBJ1-1; D gene uncertain. There are 14 residues in the CDR3. The V end lost 3 bases, the J end lost 3 bases, and 14 bases lay between the germline ends. From germline, CDR1 is GTSNPN and CDR2 SVGIG (reference sequence). Full variable domain (outside the CDR3, taken from reference TRBV30 and TRBJ1-1): SQTIHQWPATLVQPVGSPLSLECTVEGTSNPNLYWYRQAAGRGLQLLFYSVGIGQISSEVPQNLSASRPQDRQFILSSKKLLLSDSGFYLCAWREIKGDTEAFFGQGTRLTVV.

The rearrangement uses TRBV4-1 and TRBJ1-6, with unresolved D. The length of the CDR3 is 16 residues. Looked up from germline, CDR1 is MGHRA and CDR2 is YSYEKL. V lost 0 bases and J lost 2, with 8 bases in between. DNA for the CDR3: TGCGCCAGCAGCCAAGATCGGGATACCTATAATTCACCCCTCCACTTT. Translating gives CASSQDRDTYNSPLHF.

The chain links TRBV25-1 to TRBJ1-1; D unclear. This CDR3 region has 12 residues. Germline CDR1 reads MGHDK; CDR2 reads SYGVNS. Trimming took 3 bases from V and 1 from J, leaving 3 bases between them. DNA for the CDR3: TGTGCCAGCAGTGATCCGAACACTGAAGCTTTCTTT. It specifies CASSDPNTEAFF.

The CDR3 region has the DNA TGTGCCAGCAGCTCCTCCCCCCGGGCTAGCGGAGACACCGGGGAGCTGTTTTTT. It encodes CASSSSPRASGDTGELFF. The J gene is TRBJ2-2, the V gene TRBV11-2, with 7 positions matching TRBD2. V shed 4 bases, J shed 3 bases, and the junction held 14 bases outside the gene matches. Germline V gives CDR1 SGHAT, CDR2 FQNNGV. The CDR3 length is 18 residues.

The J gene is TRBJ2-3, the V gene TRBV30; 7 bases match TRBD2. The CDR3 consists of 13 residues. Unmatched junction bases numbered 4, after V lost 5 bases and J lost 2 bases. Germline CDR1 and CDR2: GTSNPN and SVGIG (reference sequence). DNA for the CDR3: TGTGCCTGGGTTAGCGGGCCCACAGATACGCAGTATTTT. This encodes CAWVSGPTDTQYF.

This CDR3 reads CASSSGTGRSQETQYF. CDR3 coding DNA: TGTGCCAGCAGCTCGGGGACAGGGAGGTCCCAAGAGACCCAGTACTTC. V and J are TRBV7-2 and TRBJ2-5; TRBD1 matches 9 bases. The ends lost 4 bases at V and 1 base at J; junction bases unmatched: 7. This CDR3 region has 16 residues. CDR1 SGHTA and CDR2 FQGNSA come from the germline V gene.

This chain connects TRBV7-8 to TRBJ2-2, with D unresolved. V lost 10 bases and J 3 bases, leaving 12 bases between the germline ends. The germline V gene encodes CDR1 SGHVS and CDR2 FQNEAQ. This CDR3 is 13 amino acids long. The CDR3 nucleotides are TGTGCCACTTGGGCCCCTTACACCGGGGAGCTGTTTTTT. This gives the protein CATWAPYTGELFF.